This T cell receptor (beta chain) was captured in a study of blood T cell repertoires in COVID-19. The protocol was immunoSEQ multiplex PCR, while the TCRdb copy is restricted to in-frame clones and leaves out a portion. This table holds some 510,000 clones, more than 75% found once. Individuals aged about 18 to 100 years were recruited from some 26 US areas. Clinical history as reported by participants underpinned cohort assignment. CDR1 is SNHLY, CDR2 FYNNEI, per germline. The CDR3 runs to 14 residues. The V end lost 3 bases, the J end lost 2 bases, and 8 bases lay between the germline ends. The material sequenced was PBMCs or T cells enriched from blood (not recorded which). The chain is built from TRBV2 and TRBJ1-5; D gene uncertain. This TCR derives from a woman in her thirties or forties who had recovered from COVID-19. CDR3 nucleotides: TGTGCCAGCAGTGACCGTACGGGCAATCAGCCCCAGCATTTT. Translated: CASSDRTGNQPQHF.